Following are 29 T cell receptor beta chains from one sample sequenced in a study of cytomegalovirus exposure and HLA in healthy donors. The PCR was carried out with 60 Vbeta primers and 13 Jbeta primers. Profiling relied on immunoSEQ multiplex PCR, and the TCRdb table lists in-frame clones only, not all of them. In the table there are 200,000 to 250,000 clones, roughly 84% of which are singletons. The sequenced sample consisted of PBMCs. The receptors originated from a girl aged 2-10 years in good health and CMV-seronegative.

The CDR3: CASSEADLKGEKLFF. The CDR3 region has the DNA TGCGCCAGCAGCGAAGCGGACTTAAAAGGCGAAAAACTGTTTTTT. V and J are TRBV5-1 and TRBJ1-4, with D hard to call. In germline, CDR1 is SGHRS, CDR2 YFSETQ. With 4 bases removed from V and 8 bases from J, the gap between germline ends came to 18 bases. This CDR3 has 15 amino acids.

In its sample, this clone was seen once. The chain carries TRBV11-1 and TRBJ1-3; D possibly corresponds to TRBD1 (6 bases). The V and J ends lost 5 bases and 4 bases respectively, with 12 bases between them. Germline V CDR1 and CDR2: SGHAT, FQDESV (reference sequence). The CDR3 sequence is 14 residues long. The CDR3 region is CASSRDNRGNTIYF. CDR3 DNA: TGTGCCAGCAGCCGGGACAATCGCGGAAACACCATATATTTT.

The chain couples TRBV7-9 to TRBJ1-2; the match to TRBD1 covers 8 bases. V trimming: 6 bases; J trimming: 4 bases; junction bases outside the gene matches: 10. Germline CDR1 SEHNR, CDR2 FQNEAQ (reference sequence). The CDR3 is made up of 15 amino acids. The CDR3: CASRPGTGPFYGYTF. The CDR3 coding sequence is TGTGCCAGCAGACCCGGGACAGGACCTTTCTATGGCTACACCTTC.

J is TRBJ1-5 and V is TRBV6-1; 9 bases are shared with TRBD1. From germline, CDR1 is MNHNS and CDR2 SASEGT. The CDR3 has 15 amino acids. The trim removed 6 bases at V and 6 bases at J, leaving 9 bases unmatched. The CDR3 nucleotides are TGTGCCAGCAGACCGGACAGGGGAAGCTTTCAGCCCCAGCATTTT. Its translation: CASRPDRGSFQPQHF.

In this sample, this clone turned up a few times. The chain employs TRBV29-1 and TRBJ1-1; 8 nucleotides match TRBD1. The trim removed 3 bases at V and 5 bases at J, leaving 5 bases unmatched. There are 13 residues in the CDR3. Germline V gene sequence: CDR1 SQVTM, CDR2 ANQGSEA. The CDR3 sequence: CSVDDRGPTEAFF. The CDR3 region has the DNA TGCAGCGTTGATGACAGGGGCCCTACTGAAGCTTTCTTT.

The rearrangement joins TRBV19 to TRBJ2-4; the match to TRBD2 covers 9 bases. The CDR3 length is 15 residues. In germline, CDR1 is LNHDA, CDR2 SQIVND (reference sequence). Trimming cost V 5 bases and J 3 bases; bases outside gene matches: 5. The CDR3: CASSGFSGSKNIQYF. CDR3 DNA sequence: TGTGCCAGTAGTGGTTTTAGCGGGAGCAAAAACATTCAGTACTTC. The complete variable domain, with remaining parts taken from reference TRBV19 and TRBJ2-4, reads DGGITQSPKYLFRKEGQNVTLSCEQNLNHDAMYWYRQDPGQGLRLIYYSQIVNDFQKGDIAEGYSVSREKKESFPLTVTSAQKNPTAFYLCASSGFSGSKNIQYFGAGTRLSVL.

The chain is built from TRBV5-6 and TRBJ2-7; TRBD2 aligns across 7 bases. The junction had 5 bases not matched to a gene; V was cut back by 0 bases and J by 2 bases. The CDR3 sequence is 15 residues long. Germline CDR1 SGHDT, CDR2 YYEEEE. The CDR3: CASSLAGLVAYEQYF. Written as DNA, the CDR3 is TGTGCCAGCAGCTTGGCCGGACTAGTAGCCTACGAGCAGTACTTC.

The chain links TRBV7-2 to TRBJ1-4; D is perhaps TRBD1 (5 bases). V was clipped by 1 base and J by 0 bases, with 6 bases between them. CDR1 is SGHTA, CDR2 FQGNSA, per germline. CDR3 length: 15 residues. CDR3 amino acids: CASSLEGTTNEKLFF. CDR3 in DNA: TGTGCCAGCAGCTTAGAGGGGACAACTAATGAAAAACTGTTTTTT.

The chain recombines TRBV7-3 with TRBJ1-1, with no clear D. The germline CDR1 and CDR2 sequences are SGHTA and FQGTGA. This CDR3 has 15 residues. V was cut by 5 bases and J by 1 base, with 14 bases left in between. DNA for the CDR3: TGTGCCAGCAGCAAAAGGCGGGGAAAGAACACTGAAGCTTTCTTT. Encoded protein: CASSKRRGKNTEAFF. Full variable domain (outside the CDR3, taken from reference TRBV7-3 and TRBJ1-1): GAGVSQTPSNKVTEKGKYVELRCDPISGHTALYWYRQSLGQGPEFLIYFQGTGAADDSGLPNDRFFAVRPEGSVSTLKIQRTERGDSAVYLCASSKRRGKNTEAFFGQGTRLTVV.

This clone has a single count. The rearrangement joins TRBV19 to TRBJ2-3; 10 nucleotides align to TRBD2. The CDR3 covers 16 residues. V trimming: 5 bases; J trimming: 4 bases; junction bases outside the gene matches: 9. The germline CDR1 and CDR2 sequences are LNHDA and SQIVND (reference sequence). CDR3 sequence: CASSRTSGVGADTQYF. CDR3 bases: TGTGCCAGTAGTCGGACTAGCGGAGTCGGAGCAGATACGCAGTATTTT.

This chain joins TRBV29-1 and TRBJ1-1; perhaps TRBD1 as D (6 bases). V shed 4 bases and J shed 4 bases, with 13 bases lying between them. The CDR3 contains 13 residues. Germline assignment: CDR1 SQVTM and CDR2 ANQGSEA. CDR3: CSVGDRLITEAFF. The CDR3 region has the DNA TGCAGCGTTGGAGACAGGCTTATCACTGAAGCTTTCTTT.

This chain uses TRBV10-3 with TRBJ1-1, with 10 bases identical to TRBD1. The CDR3 runs to 14 residues. CDR1 and CDR2 (germline): ENHRY, SYGVKD. V shed 4 bases, J shed 9 bases, and the junction held 8 bases outside the gene matches. The CDR3 bases are TGTGCCATCAGTGTCGGACAGGGGGGTAGTAAAGCTTTCTTT. It yields the protein CAISVGQGGSKAFF.

The table lists this clone with a few counts. The genes are TRBV4-1 and TRBJ1-5; TRBD1 agrees at 7 bases. This CDR3 has 16 amino acids. J gave up 4 bases and V 1 base, and 7 bases lay outside the gene matches. CDR1 is MGHRA, CDR2 YSYEKL, per germline. The chain's CDR3 is CASSQAVSGGNQPQHF. The CDR3 DNA is TGCGCCAGCAGCCAAGCGGTTTCAGGGGGTAATCAGCCCCAGCATTTT.

This chain links TRBV18 with TRBJ2-7, with 9 bases aligning to TRBD2. The trim removed 6 bases at V and 0 bases at J, leaving 6 bases unmatched. The CDR3 has 15 amino acids. Germline CDR1 reads KGHSH; CDR2 reads LQKENI. The CDR3 spells CASSRISGGSYEQYF. CDR3 in DNA: TGTGCCAGCTCTCGCATTAGCGGGGGCTCCTACGAGCAGTACTTC.

This clone was detected only a few times. The rearrangement links TRBV13 to TRBJ2-1, with 8 positions matching TRBD2. The V gene's germline CDR1 is PRHDT and CDR2 FYEKMQ (reference sequence). The CDR3 is 18 amino acids. The ends lost 5 bases at V and 6 bases at J; junction bases unmatched: 18. CDR3 in amino acids: CASSTLLAGGLRGNEQFF. For the CDR3, the DNA is TGTGCCAGCAGCACCCTTCTGGCGGGGGGCCTCCGGGGCAATGAGCAGTTCTTC. Drawing the rest from reference TRBV13 and TRBJ2-1, the complete variable domain is AAGVIQSPRHLIKEKRETATLKCYPIPRHDTVYWYQQGPGQDPQFLISFYEKMQSDKGSIPDRFSAQQFSDYHSELNMSSLELGDSALYFCASSTLLAGGLRGNEQFFGPGTRLTVL.

J is TRBJ1-2 and V is TRBV18, with D perhaps matching TRBD1 (6 bases). The germline V gene encodes CDR1 KGHSH and CDR2 LQKENI. With 3 bases removed from V and 8 bases from J, the gap between germline ends came to 10 bases. The CDR3 sequence is 12 residues long. The CDR3 loop reads CASSPEGTGYTF. The DNA of the CDR3 is TGTGCCAGCTCACCTGAAGGGACAGGCTACACCTTC. Based on the CDR3 plus reference TRBV18 and TRBJ1-2, the full variable domain is NAGVMQNPRHLVRRRGQEARLRCSPMKGHSHVYWYRQLPEEGLKFMVYLQKENIIDESGMPKERFSAEFPKEGPSILRIQQVVRGDSAAYFCASSPEGTGYTFGSGTRLTVV.

This sequence joins TRBV14 and TRBJ1-2; 7 nucleotides match TRBD1. This CDR3 is built from 12 residues. Germline V lookup: CDR1 SGHDN, CDR2 FVKESK. The trim removed 4 bases at V and 6 bases at J, leaving 2 bases unmatched. The CDR3 here is CASSPGGNGYTF. The DNA of the CDR3 is TGTGCCAGCAGCCCAGGGGGAAATGGCTACACCTTC.

Concerning this clone: A junction end diverges from the germline sequence, so it may reflect a read error. The V gene is TRBV4-1, the J gene TRBJ1-2, with TRBD1 matching 8 bases. This CDR3 has 16 residues. Germline CDR1 reads MGHRA; CDR2 reads YSYEKL. The CDR3 nucleotides are TGTGCCAGCAGCCACTTGCAGGGGGCCTCTAACTATGGCTACACCTTC. Amino acid sequence: CASSHLQGASNYGYTF.

The chain carries TRBV2 and TRBJ2-1; 7 bases agree with TRBD1. Trimming at V came to 0 bases and at J to 5 bases, leaving 10 bases not matched to a gene. The CDR3 extends over 17 amino acids. Germline CDR1 is SNHLY and CDR2 is FYNNEI. The CDR3 here is CASSEALRGQSHNEQFF. For the CDR3, the DNA is TGTGCCAGCAGTGAAGCGCTTAGGGGACAGTCTCACAATGAGCAGTTCTTC. Combining the CDR3 with reference TRBV2 and TRBJ2-1 gives the whole variable domain EPEVTQTPSHQVTQMGQEVILRCVPISNHLYFYWYRQILGQKVEFLVSFYNNEISEKSEIFDDQFSVERPDGSNFTLKIRSTKLEDSAMYFCASSEALRGQSHNEQFFGPGTRLTVL.

In this sample, this clone turned up once. The chain employs TRBV6-5 and TRBJ1-2; D perhaps matches TRBD1 (6 bases). CDR1 is MNHEY, CDR2 SVGAGI, per germline. V lost 2 bases and J lost 4, with 14 bases in between. The CDR3 spans 15 residues. CDR3 protein: CASSYHRRGGYGYTF. The CDR3 nucleotides are TGTGCCAGCAGTTACCATCGAAGGGGGGGCTATGGCTACACCTTC.

The rearrangement links TRBV20-1 to TRBJ2-1, with no clear D. Per the germline V gene, CDR1 is DFQATT and CDR2 is SNEGSKA (reference sequence). The ends were cut back, 0 bases at V and 9 bases at J, with 6 bases in the middle. The CDR3 is made up of 11 amino acids. This CDR3 reads CSAREYGEQFF. The CDR3 DNA sequence: TGCAGTGCTAGAGAGTACGGTGAGCAGTTCTTC.

This clone has more than one count but fewer than ten. The chain combines TRBV7-9 with TRBJ1-1; D not resolved. CDR3 size: 13 residues. V lost 5 bases to trimming and J lost 2 bases, with 9 bases between them. Per the germline V gene, CDR1 is SEHNR and CDR2 is FQNEAQ (reference sequence). The CDR3 DNA is TGTGCCAGCAGCCAACAAGATAACACTGAAGCTTTCTTT. Amino acid sequence: CASSQQDNTEAFF.

This chain links TRBV7-3 with TRBJ1-1; 10 bases are a match to TRBD1. The CDR3 runs 17 residues. The V gene's germline CDR1 is SGHTA and CDR2 FQGTGA. With V trimmed by 2 bases and J by 4 bases, 10 bases remained unmatched. The CDR3 loop is CASSLFRDRGRSTEAFF. DNA for the CDR3: TGTGCCAGCAGCTTATTCCGGGACAGGGGACGGAGCACTGAAGCTTTCTTT.

CDR3 DNA sequence: TGTGCTAGTGGAGAGGGTCCGTATGGCTACACCTTC. It is translated as CASGEGPYGYTF. The chain employs TRBV12-5 and TRBJ1-2; D gene uncertain. Trimming shortened V by 6 bases and J by 5 bases, and 10 bases separated the two germline ends. This CDR3 comprises 12 residues. Germline V lookup: CDR1 LGHNT, CDR2 FRNRAP.

The J gene is TRBJ2-3, the V gene TRBV7-9; D perhaps matches TRBD1 (5 bases). V shed 2 bases and J shed 2 bases, with 8 bases lying between them. Germline CDR1 SEHNR, CDR2 FQNEAQ (reference sequence). The CDR3 length is 14 residues. As DNA, the CDR3 is TGTGCCAGCAGCTTACAGGGAACCACAGATACGCAGTATTTT. Encoded protein: CASSLQGTTDTQYF.

This clone has just a few counts. The chain carries TRBV5-4 and TRBJ2-3, with D possibly matching TRBD2 (6 bases). The CDR3 runs 16 residues. CDR1 is SGHNT, CDR2 YYREEE, per germline (reference sequence). Trimming took 0 bases from V and 1 from J, leaving 12 bases between them. CDR3 residues: CASSLGASARTDTQYF. For the CDR3, the DNA is TGTGCCAGCAGCTTGGGCGCTAGCGCCCGCACAGATACGCAGTATTTT.

V and J are TRBV10-2 and TRBJ1-6; 8 positions agree with TRBD1. Germline V gene lookup returns CDR1 WSHSY and CDR2 SAAADI. Trimming took 2 bases from V and 7 from J; bases not matched to a gene: 7. The CDR3 has 16 amino acids. DNA of the CDR3: TGCGCCAGCAGTGAGGCCCAGGGGGCGCGCAATTCACCCCTCCACTTT. Translated: CASSEAQGARNSPLHF.

This sequence joins TRBV15 and TRBJ1-2; 7 nucleotides line up with TRBD1. CDR1 and CDR2 from the germline V gene are LNHNV and YYDKDF (reference sequence). This CDR3 has 16 residues. Losses at the gene ends were 8 bases for V and 0 bases for J; bases not matched to a gene: 12. The CDR3 sequence is CATSRVRTGTNYGYTF. Written as DNA, the CDR3 is TGTGCCACCTCCAGAGTACGGACAGGAACTAACTATGGCTACACCTTC.

This rearrangement joins TRBV10-3 to TRBJ2-7; 9 bases fit TRBD2. Per germline, CDR1 ENHRY and CDR2 SYGVKD. J lost 4 bases, V lost 2 bases, and 9 bases had no gene match. The CDR3 consists of 16 residues. This CDR3 reads CAISERYSGSGYEQYF. In DNA, the CDR3 is TGTGCCATCAGTGAGCGGTATAGCGGGAGTGGATACGAGCAGTACTTC.